This T cell receptor (beta chain) was sequenced for a study of blood T cells in healthy people across ages. The CDR3 totals 15 residues. Germline CDR1 is SGHTA and CDR2 is FQGNSA. As for this clonotype: One junction end disagrees with the germline gene, perhaps due to a read error.

It was with a sample-barcoded 5' primer and a J-beta primer mix that a second PCR of roughly 6 to 11 cycles was run. Every sample gave at least 2.5 million paired-end reads containing CDR3. Using its own MiXCR run on the 5' RACE reads, TCRdb lists one record per CDR3 protein. The sample carries 1.5 million to 2 million distinct CDR3 sequences, approximately 30% recorded once. This TCR came from a woman aged 25 to 39 in good health. Sequenced: blood. The rearrangement joins TRBV7-2 to TRBJ2-1; 8 bases are shared with TRBD1. CDR3 sequence: CAGSHDRGSYNEQFF. CDR3 nucleotide sequence: TGTGCCGGCAGCCACGACAGGGGTTCCTACAATGAGCAGTTCTTC. The variable domain in full, with the rest retrieved from reference TRBV7-2 and TRBJ2-1, is GAGVSQSPSNKVTEKGKDVELRCDPISGHTALYWYRQSLGQGLEFLIYFQGNSAPDKSGLPSDRFSAERTGGSVSTLTIQRTQQEDSAVYLCAGSHDRGSYNEQFFGPGTRLTVL.